One sample yielded the 7 T cell receptor beta chains listed below, sequenced in a study of T cell clonality in common variable immunodeficiency. Clones were sequenced by immunoSEQ multiplex PCR, and TCRdb holds only the in-frame ones, with some missing. This sample has roughly 70,000 clones, each found more than once. The sample comprised peripheral blood mononuclear cells. The receptors derive from a person between 18 and 75 years old in good health.

This clone was counted ten times or more. The CDR3 goes on 3 residues after the read ends, and that part is filled in from the germline J gene. V and J are TRBV13 and TRBJ2-7; D gene unclear. Germline CDR1 PRHDT, CDR2 FYEKMQ (reference sequence). V was cut by 3 bases and J by 4 bases, with 7 bases left in between. CDR3 size: 12 residues. CDR3 sequence reads: CASSLAPYEQYF. CDR3 DNA, as far as it was read: TGTGCCAGCAGCTTGGCCCCATACGAG. Full variable domain (missing parts from reference TRBV13 and TRBJ2-7): AAGVIQSPRHLIKEKRETATLKCYPIPRHDTVYWYQQGPGQDPQFLISFYEKMQSDKGSIPDRFSAQQFSDYHSELNMSSLELGDSALYFCASSLAPYEQYFGPGTRLTVT.

This clone has ten or more counts. CDR3 DNA (partial): TGTGCCAGCAGCTCTCGGACAGGGGCTACTGGAAACACC. This encodes CASSSRTGATGNT. The entire CDR3 sequence reads CASSSRTGATGNTIYF. The chain uses TRBV5-4 and TRBJ1-3; 9 bases are a match to TRBD1. The read is 3 residues too short to cover the CDR3 end, so that end is filled in from the germline J gene. J gave up 2 bases and V 3 bases, and 6 bases lay outside the gene matches. Per the germline V gene, CDR1 is SGHNT and CDR2 is YYREEE (reference sequence). There are 16 residues in the CDR3.

This clone was observed at least ten times. Read sequence stops 3 residues before the CDR3 end, and the germline J gene provides the missing end. The rearrangement uses TRBV20-1 and TRBJ2-3, with TRBD2 matching over 9 bases. This CDR3 spans 13 amino acids. Looked up from germline, CDR1 is DFQATT and CDR2 is SNEGSKA (reference sequence). V gave up 0 bases and J gave up 8 bases; unmatched junction bases: 3. CDR3 residues: CSARELAGFTQYF. The sequenced CDR3 bases are TGCAGTGCTAGAGAACTAGCGGGTTTTACG.

This clone was seen repeatedly, ten times or more. The CDR3 end lies 3 residues beyond the end of the read and is filled in from the germline J gene. This rearrangement joins TRBV20-1 to TRBJ1-1, with TRBD1 matching over 7 bases. The germline V gene encodes CDR1 DFQATT and CDR2 SNEGSKA (reference sequence). The CDR3 sequence is 20 residues long. V was clipped by 3 bases and J by 1 base; unmatched bases: 23. Partial CDR3 DNA: TGCAGTGCTAGTGCGTTTAATCCCGGCTCCCCGGGACAGCGGAACACTGAA. Translated, it gives CSASAFNPGSPGQRNTE. The full CDR3 protein reads CSASAFNPGSPGQRNTEAFF.

This clone was detected many times. The read halts 3 residues ahead of the CDR3 end, with the missing end drawn from the germline J gene. The chain couples TRBV5-1 to TRBJ2-1; possibly TRBD2 for D (6 bases). V was cut by 4 bases and J by 7 bases, with 15 bases left in between. Germline V gene sequence: CDR1 SGHRS, CDR2 YFSETQ. The CDR3 length is 14 residues. The CDR3 DNA, read in part, is TGCGCCAGCAGCCCCGGGACTCGAGAAAATGAG. Translation gives CASSPGTRENE. The entire CDR3 protein reads CASSPGTRENEQFF.

This clone was seen many times. The CDR3 end is not reached by the read, which stops 3 residues before it; the germline J gene fills it in. This chain connects TRBV10-1 to TRBJ2-7, with 9 positions matching TRBD1. There are 14 residues in the CDR3. Germline values: CDR1 WNHNN, CDR2 SYGVQD (reference sequence). J was trimmed by 6 bases and V by 6 bases; bases with no gene match: 9. The part of the CDR3 DNA that was read is TGCGCCAGCAGCCGGGACAGGGAGGGAAGCGAG. As protein: CASSRDREGSE. The entire CDR3 protein reads CASSRDREGSEQYF.

This clone was detected many times. The CDR3 is cut off 3 residues early in the read; its end comes from the germline J gene. V is TRBV5-1 and J is TRBJ1-1; 9 nucleotides line up with TRBD1. The CDR3 sequence is 15 residues long. The junction had 4 bases not matched to a gene; V was cut back by 2 bases and J by 2 bases. Germline-derived CDR1 and CDR2 are SGHRS and YFSETQ. Partial CDR3 DNA: TGCGCCAGCAGCTTCACAGGGGGCCCCAACACTGAA. This encodes CASSFTGGPNTE. The full-length CDR3 reads as CASSFTGGPNTEAFF.